Presented here are 24 T cell receptor beta chains from one specimen sequenced in a study of vaccination and CD4 T cells after COVID-19. Oncomine TCR Beta short-read sequencing was applied to DNA from cultured CD4+ T cells. In TCRdb, the PCR reads were re-called with MiXCR into one record per CDR3 protein. The data show 7,500 to 10,000 distinct CDR3 sequences, with 55% to 70% seen just once and approximately 7% held by the top ten. These receptors have no known antigen. Treatment: approximately 10-day PBMC culture with coronavirus spike peptide pools or control peptides (ViraFEST assay). Sample: CD4+ T cells from blood, cultured in vitro. The source of these receptors is a human donor who had recovered from COVID-19.

The chain recombines TRBV20-1 with TRBJ2-1, with D perhaps matching TRBD1 or TRBD2 (5 bases each). V was pared by 4 bases and J by 5 bases, with 12 bases between. Germline CDR1 is DFQATT and CDR2 is SNEGSKA (reference sequence). CDR3 length equals 13 residues. The chain's CDR3 is CSAMAGTHNEQFF. The CDR3 DNA follows: TGCAGTGCTATGGCAGGGACCCACAATGAGCAGTTCTTC.

This rearrangement joins TRBV24-1 to TRBJ2-5, with D maybe TRBD1 (6 bases). CDR1 KGHDR and CDR2 SFDVKD come from the germline V gene. V was shortened by 9 bases and J by 2 bases, with 15 bases between the two germline ends. This CDR3 contains 14 residues. CDR3 in DNA: TGTGCCACCCAGACAGGACGATCGCAAGAGACCCAGTACTTC. It encodes CATQTGRSQETQYF.

The CDR3 DNA sequence: TGTGCCAGTACCCTATACGCCATGGGACAGTTAGCTAACACTGAAGCTTTCTTT. This encodes CASTLYAMGQLANTEAFF. This sequence joins TRBV19 and TRBJ1-1; 7 bases align to TRBD1. Trimming cost V 7 bases and J 2 bases; bases outside gene matches: 19. The CDR3 totals 18 residues. Germline V gives CDR1 LNHDA, CDR2 SQIVND (reference sequence).

The chain carries TRBV27 and TRBJ2-2; TRBD2 might be the D (5 bases). The V end lost 3 bases, the J end lost 0 bases, and 8 bases lay between the germline ends. This CDR3 is 15 amino acids long. CDR1 is MNHEY and CDR2 is SMNVEV in the germline V gene (reference sequence). The CDR3 here is CASSLNGANTGELFF. DNA for the CDR3: TGTGCCAGCAGTTTGAACGGGGCGAACACCGGGGAGCTGTTTTTT.

This clonotype was seen a single time. The J gene is TRBJ1-6, the V gene TRBV10-3; tentatively, D is TRBD1 (6 bases). CDR1 is ENHRY, CDR2 SYGVKD, per germline. V lost 2 bases, J lost 10 bases, and 6 bases lay in between. This CDR3 contains 12 residues. The CDR3 loop reads CAISEGQSPLHF. The CDR3 DNA sequence: TGTGCCATCAGTGAGGGACAGTCACCCCTCCACTTT.

This clonotype was recorded a few times. The chain couples TRBV10-3 to TRBJ1-2; no definite D call. Between the trimmed V and J ends, which lost 4 bases and 2 bases, there was a span of 5 bases. CDR3 size: 12 residues. Germline V gives CDR1 ENHRY, CDR2 SYGVKD. CDR3 sequence reads: CAISGQNYGYTF. In nucleotides, the CDR3 is TGTGCCATCAGTGGGCAGAACTATGGCTACACCTTC.

This clonotype has just one count. The V gene is TRBV12-3 or TRBV12-4, the J gene TRBJ1-1, with D possibly matching TRBD1 (5 bases). The CDR3 contains 12 residues. V lost 8 bases and J 4 bases, leaving 11 bases between the germline ends. Written as DNA, the CDR3 is TGTGCCAGCGGGGCTCGGCTCACTGAAGCTTTCTTT. Its translation: CASGARLTEAFF.

The V and J genes are TRBV27 and TRBJ1-5; D is uncertain. Germline CDR1 MNHEY, CDR2 SMNVEV (reference sequence). CDR3 size: 15 residues. V dropped 5 bases and J dropped 0 bases, with 11 bases sitting between them. The CDR3 is CASSPWAVSNQPQHF. In DNA, the CDR3 is TGTGCCAGCAGTCCCTGGGCAGTTAGCAATCAGCCCCAGCATTTT.

The chain joins TRBV29-1 to TRBJ1-5, with D tentatively TRBD1 (5 bases). Trimming took 5 bases from V and 1 from J, leaving 9 bases between them. In germline, CDR1 is SQVTM, CDR2 ANQGSEA. The CDR3 has 13 residues. As DNA, the CDR3 is TGCAGCGTTTTGGAGGGGAGCAATCAGCCCCAGCATTTT. This sequence encodes CSVLEGSNQPQHF.

The chain is built from TRBV24-1 and TRBJ2-6; the D is unclear. Per the germline V gene, CDR1 is KGHDR and CDR2 is SFDVKD. The length of the CDR3 is 14 residues. Between the trimmed V and J ends, which lost 4 bases and 4 bases, there was a span of 7 bases. CDR3 bases: TGTGCCACCAGTGACCCATACGGGGCCAACGTCCTGACTTTC. Residues: CATSDPYGANVLTF.

Sample share makes this clonotype medium-sized. This chain connects TRBV6-5 to TRBJ1-2; 8 bases fit TRBD1. The CDR3 contains 14 residues. V was clipped by 2 bases and J by 8 bases; unmatched bases: 7. CDR1 MNHEY and CDR2 SVGAGI come from the germline V gene. CDR3 residues: CASSYTGQGAGYTF. The CDR3 bases are TGTGCCAGCAGTTACACCGGACAGGGCGCCGGCTACACCTTC.

This clonotype has just a few counts. The CDR3 region has the DNA TGTGCCAGCTCAATGACAGGGGGCAGGGGGTATCAGCCCCAGCATTTT. Protein product: CASSMTGGRGYQPQHF. This chain connects TRBV18 to TRBJ1-5, with 10 bases identical to TRBD1. The germline V gene encodes CDR1 KGHSH and CDR2 LQKENI. This CDR3 comprises 16 residues. Losses at the gene ends were 5 bases for V and 5 bases for J; bases not matched to a gene: 9.

CDR3: CASSDRGGTEAFF. The CDR3 DNA sequence: TGTGCCAGCAGTGACAGAGGGGGCACTGAAGCTTTCTTT. The J gene is TRBJ1-1, the V gene TRBV6-4, with D perhaps TRBD1 (6 bases). Deletions cut 2 bases from V and 4 bases from J, with 8 bases between. The CDR3 length is 13 residues. The germline CDR1 and CDR2 sequences are MRHNA and SNTAGT.

The chain has TRBV12-3 or TRBV12-4 and TRBJ2-6; D is undetermined. The CDR3 contains 13 residues. Trimming stripped 6 bases from V and 4 bases from J, with 7 bases between. CDR3 DNA sequence: TGTGCCAGCAGCACTTGGGGGGCCAACGTCCTGACTTTC. This encodes CASSTWGANVLTF.

The chain employs TRBV6-1 and TRBJ2-7, with a possible D match to TRBD1 (6 bases). The V and J ends lost 5 bases and 6 bases respectively, with 11 bases between them. This CDR3 region has 12 residues. The V gene's germline CDR1 is MNHNS and CDR2 SASEGT. CDR3 amino acids: CASSLTGIEQYF. DNA of the CDR3: TGTGCCAGCAGTCTCACAGGGATCGAGCAGTACTTC.

The rearrangement uses TRBV5-6 and TRBJ1-2; TRBD1 matches at 7 bases. This CDR3 has 16 amino acids. Germline loops: CDR1 SGHDT, CDR2 YYEEEE. With V trimmed by 4 bases and J by 5 bases, 14 bases remained unmatched. The CDR3 DNA reads as TGTGCCAGCAGCCCTCCCAATCCGGGACAGCCTTATGGCTACACCTTC. Residues: CASSPPNPGQPYGYTF. Using reference TRBV5-6 and TRBJ1-2 for the parts outside the CDR3, the full variable domain is DAGVTQSPTHLIKTRGQQVTLRCSPKSGHDTVSWYQQALGQGPQFIFQYYEEEERQRGNFPDRFSGHQFPNYSSELNVNALLLGDSALYLCASSPPNPGQPYGYTFGSGTRLTVV.

This clonotype has a handful of counts. The rearrangement uses TRBV7-9 and TRBJ2-5; no firm D call. This CDR3 contains 14 residues. Germline V CDR1 and CDR2: SEHNR, FQNEAQ (reference sequence). The ends were cut back, 6 bases at V and 0 bases at J, with 11 bases in the middle. CDR3 nucleotide sequence: TGTGCCAGCAGGGATCAGGAGTACCAAGAGACCCAGTACTTC. Protein sequence: CASRDQEYQETQYF.

The chain recombines TRBV20-1 with TRBJ2-3; D might be TRBD2 (5 bases). Germline V gives CDR1 DFQATT, CDR2 SNEGSKA (reference sequence). The V end was cut by 6 bases, the J end by 4 bases, with 8 bases between. The CDR3 spans 11 residues. The CDR3 sequence is CSAGVADTQYF. CDR3 DNA sequence: TGCAGTGCGGGAGTCGCAGATACGCAGTATTTT.

The chain recombines TRBV5-5 with TRBJ1-1; the D is unclear. Germline CDR1 SGHKS, CDR2 YYEKEE (reference sequence). Trimming removed 4 bases at V and 4 bases at J, with 11 bases between. CDR3 length: 13 amino acids. The CDR3 spells CASSTRLSTEAFF. CDR3 sequence (DNA): TGTGCCAGCAGCACACGGTTGAGCACTGAAGCTTTCTTT.

The chain joins TRBV7-2 to TRBJ1-5; no clear D. V was clipped by 2 bases and J by 4 bases, with 9 bases between them. This CDR3 contains 14 residues. Germline values: CDR1 SGHTA, CDR2 FQGNSA. In DNA, the CDR3 is TGTGCCAGCAGCTTAATTGTTGGAAATCAGCCCCAGCATTTT. Translation gives CASSLIVGNQPQHF.

The chain joins TRBV10-1 to TRBJ1-1; tentatively, D is TRBD1 (6 bases). The germline V gene encodes CDR1 WNHNN and CDR2 SYGVQD (reference sequence). V dropped 1 base and J dropped 4 bases, with 13 bases sitting between them. The CDR3 is 15 amino acids. As DNA, the CDR3 is TGCGCCAGCAGTGAGTTCCAGGGGCCCGGCACTGAAGCTTTCTTT. It specifies CASSEFQGPGTEAFF.

This chain joins TRBV12-3 or TRBV12-4 and TRBJ1-2; maybe TRBD1 (5 bases). The CDR3 is 12 residues long. V was clipped by 6 bases and J by 3 bases, with 8 bases between them. The CDR3 sequence is CASRGGYYGYTF. CDR3 DNA: TGTGCCAGCAGGGGGGGGTACTATGGCTACACCTTC.

This sequence joins TRBV20-1 and TRBJ2-3; D is uncertain. This CDR3 region has 14 residues. The V end was cut by 0 bases, the J end by 2 bases, with 9 bases between. From germline, CDR1 is DFQATT and CDR2 SNEGSKA (reference sequence). The CDR3 loop reads CSARDLRHTDTQYF. The CDR3 nucleotides read TGCAGTGCTAGAGATCTCAGACACACAGATACGCAGTATTTT.

The V and J genes are TRBV19 and TRBJ1-2; unclear D gene. V lost 3 bases and J 6 bases, leaving 11 bases between the germline ends. CDR3 size: 13 residues. CDR1 and CDR2 from the germline V gene are LNHDA and SQIVND (reference sequence). The CDR3 DNA follows: TGTGCCAGTAGTATTTCGGTAAGGGATGGCTACACCTTC. Translating gives CASSISVRDGYTF.